The T cell receptor beta chain under discussion was sequenced for a study of cytomegalovirus exposure and HLA in healthy donors. Study results and limitations: A previous analysis found most TCR beta V segments productive roughly 90% or roughly 30% of the time. HLA allele associations emerged for around 16,000 TCR beta sequences in a later analysis, at 0.05 false discovery rate. CMV serostatus was the sole immune exposure information available.

With respect to this clone: What it recognizes is unknown.

The PCR employed 60 Vbeta primers together with 13 Jbeta primers. Assay: immunoSEQ multiplex PCR; the TCRdb copy retains only in-frame clones and omits some. The sample has some 120,000 clones; over 60% are singletons. The CDR3 has 13 residues. V was pared by 7 bases and J by 1 base, with 11 bases between. In germline, CDR1 is KGHSH, CDR2 LQKENI. The receptor was isolated from a human donor in good health. The V call is TRBV18, the J call TRBJ2-7, with a tentative D call TRBD2 (6 bases). Material: PBMCs. The DNA of the CDR3 is TGTGCCAGCTGGGAGGACACGTCCTACGAGCAGTACTTC. Translation: CASWEDTSYEQYF.